Below, 21 T cell receptor beta chains from the same sample are listed, as sequenced in a study of patients and donors after allogeneic stem cell transplantation. TCRdb fed the RT-PCR reads into MiXCR, producing one record per CDR3 protein. The sample consists of 150,000 to 250,000 distinct CDR3 sequences, about 40% of them appearing once. The sample taken for sequencing was blood, either unsorted or a sorted T cell fraction (not recorded which). All receptors come from a human donor who was either an allogeneic HSCT recipient or a stem cell or donor lymphocyte infusion donor (not recorded which). It is not recorded whose cells these are; they may come from a transplant donor.

This clonotype was detected only a few times. The chain has TRBV7-9 and TRBJ2-2, with TRBD1 identical over 9 bases. Germline assignment: CDR1 SEHNR and CDR2 FQNEAQ (reference sequence). V shed 4 bases, J shed 1 base, and the junction held 4 bases outside the gene matches. The CDR3 spans 16 residues. CDR3 amino acids: CASSSYRGRNTGELFF. The CDR3 nucleotides are TGTGCCAGCAGCTCATACAGGGGGCGGAACACCGGGGAGCTGTTTTTT.

The chain combines TRBV6-5 with TRBJ2-5; D is possibly TRBD1 (7 bases). In germline, CDR1 is MNHEY, CDR2 SVGAGI. V gave up 4 bases and J gave up 0 bases, with 21 bases separating them. The CDR3 length is 18 residues. The CDR3 DNA reads as TGTGCCAGCAGTTTCTCCTTGATGGAGGGGGCAGACCAAGAGACCCAGTACTTC. Translated, it gives CASSFSLMEGADQETQYF.

The V call is TRBV12-3 or TRBV12-4, the J call TRBJ1-1; D not certain. The CDR3 loop spans 12 amino acids. The V end was cut by 4 bases, the J end by 4 bases, with 7 bases between. The CDR3, as DNA: TGTGCCAGCAGTTCTTACTTCACTGAAGCTTTCTTT. Translation: CASSSYFTEAFF.

The chain employs TRBV7-2 and TRBJ2-5; 13 positions agree with TRBD2. This CDR3 contains 16 residues. The ends lost 5 bases at V and 1 base at J; junction bases unmatched: 4. From germline, CDR1 is SGHTA and CDR2 FQGNSA. The CDR3 spells CASSLGTSGIQETQYF. DNA for the CDR3: TGTGCCAGCAGCCTGGGGACTAGCGGGATCCAAGAGACCCAGTACTTC.

The chain couples TRBV12-3 or TRBV12-4 to TRBJ1-1, with no clear D. There are 12 residues in the CDR3. Trimming took 3 bases from V and 9 from J, leaving 11 bases between them. Here the CDR3 DNA reads TGTGCCAGCAGTTTGGGAGGGAACCAAGCTTTCTTT. It yields the protein CASSLGGNQAFF.

Here the CDR3 reads CASSLAVNTGELFF. The CDR3 coding sequence is TGCGCCAGCAGCTTGGCCGTGAACACCGGGGAGCTGTTTTTT. The gene calls are TRBV5-1 and TRBJ2-2; D is unclear. CDR3 length: 14 amino acids. Germline V gene sequence: CDR1 SGHRS, CDR2 YFSETQ. Trimming took off 0 bases at V and 1 base at J, with 4 bases between the two ends. The variable domain in full, with the rest retrieved from reference TRBV5-1 and TRBJ2-2, is KAGVTQTPRYLIKTRGQQVTLSCSPISGHRSVSWYQQTPGQGLQFLFEYFSETQRNKGNFPGRFSGRQFSNSRSEMNVSTLELGDSALYLCASSLAVNTGELFFGEGSRLTVL.

The genes are TRBV5-1 and TRBJ2-1, with a weak D call TRBD2 (6 bases). The CDR3 has 15 residues. The V and J ends lost 0 bases and 8 bases respectively, with 15 bases between them. CDR1 and CDR2 (germline): SGHRS, YFSETQ. CDR3 sequence: CASSLGNRRDDEQFF. DNA for the CDR3: TGCGCCAGCAGCTTGGGGAATCGGAGGGACGATGAGCAGTTCTTC.

J is TRBJ1-2 and V is TRBV30; no clear D gene. The CDR3 consists of 12 residues. From germline, CDR1 is GTSNPN and CDR2 SVGIG (reference sequence). Trimming left V 4 bases short and J 0 bases short, with 6 bases between. CDR3 sequence: CAWTRSNYGYTF. The CDR3 bases are TGTGCCTGGACTCGTTCTAACTATGGCTACACCTTC.

This clonotype has more than one count but fewer than ten. The chain is built from TRBV4-3 and TRBJ2-1; no reliable D call. The CDR3 extends over 13 amino acids. Germline CDR1 is LGHNA and CDR2 is YSLEER. V dropped 0 bases and J dropped 9 bases, with 9 bases sitting between them. CDR3 coding DNA: TGCGCCAGCAGCCAAGATCTCCGAAGTGAGCAGTTCTTC. Amino acid sequence: CASSQDLRSEQFF.

This chain joins TRBV29-1 and TRBJ1-2; 8 nucleotides match TRBD1. There are 12 residues in the CDR3. CDR1 is SQVTM and CDR2 is ANQGSEA in the germline V gene. After removal of 4 bases from V and 8 bases from J, the junction contained 6 bases not matched to a gene. CDR3 sequence: CSVATGAQGYTF. CDR3 sequence (DNA): TGCAGCGTTGCGACAGGGGCACAAGGCTACACCTTC.

This chain uses TRBV12-3 or TRBV12-4 with TRBJ1-2; perhaps TRBD1 as D (5 bases). Deletions cut 6 bases from V and 7 bases from J, with 21 bases between. The CDR3 spans 15 residues. The CDR3 region is CASRTPGTGAGGYTF. The CDR3 coding sequence is TGTGCCAGCAGGACCCCCGGGACCGGGGCCGGTGGCTACACCTTC.

The sample holds a few counts of this clonotype. The V call is TRBV7-9, the J call TRBJ2-1; 7 positions agree with TRBD2. Per germline, CDR1 SEHNR and CDR2 FQNEAQ (reference sequence). The CDR3 has 16 residues. Trimming removed 1 base from V and 3 bases from J; junction bases left unmatched: 6. CDR3 loop: CASSLEPLAVYNEQFF. In DNA form, the CDR3 reads TGTGCCAGCAGCTTAGAGCCTCTAGCGGTCTACAATGAGCAGTTCTTC.

The chain recombines TRBV7-3 with TRBJ2-2, with D hard to call. This CDR3 has 14 amino acids. Trimming pared 0 bases from V and 4 bases from J, leaving 6 bases between. In germline, CDR1 is SGHTA, CDR2 FQGTGA. The CDR3 DNA is TGTGCCAGCAGCTTAACCCGGACCACCGGGGAGCTGTTTTTT. Residues: CASSLTRTTGELFF. The full variable domain, in which reference TRBV7-3 and TRBJ2-2 provide the parts outside the CDR3, is GAGVSQTPSNKVTEKGKYVELRCDPISGHTALYWYRQSLGQGPEFLIYFQGTGAADDSGLPNDRFFAVRPEGSVSTLKIQRTERGDSAVYLCASSLTRTTGELFFGEGSRLTVL.

This clonotype has only a few counts. This chain joins TRBV11-2 and TRBJ2-1; TRBD2 matches 7 bases. V trimming: 4 bases; J trimming: 4 bases; junction bases outside the gene matches: 13. The germline V gene has CDR1 SGHAT and CDR2 FQNNGV. The CDR3 spans 17 residues. CDR3 in amino acids: CASSSLSSTSFYNEQFF. The CDR3 coding sequence is TGTGCCAGCAGCTCTTTATCCTCGACTAGCTTTTACAATGAGCAGTTCTTC.

The chain uses TRBV4-2 and TRBJ2-1, with D unresolved. The CDR3 contains 13 residues. The germline V gene encodes CDR1 LGHNA and CDR2 YNFKEQ. V was trimmed by 0 bases and J by 10 bases, leaving 10 bases between them. The CDR3 is CASSQDKSWEQFF. CDR3 coding DNA: TGTGCCAGCAGCCAAGATAAAAGCTGGGAGCAGTTCTTC.

This rearrangement joins TRBV29-1 to TRBJ2-7; 7 bases are shared with TRBD2. CDR3 length: 13 amino acids. Germline V gene lookup returns CDR1 SQVTM and CDR2 ANQGSEA. V shed 4 bases and J 0 bases; nucleotides not matched to a gene: 3. The CDR3 protein is CSVGRDYSYEQYF. The CDR3 DNA follows: TGCAGCGTTGGGCGGGACTACTCCTACGAGCAGTACTTC.

The chain recombines TRBV20-1 with TRBJ2-1; D is ambiguous. The CDR3 length is 13 residues. Germline V gene sequence: CDR1 DFQATT, CDR2 SNEGSKA (reference sequence). Trimming removed 6 bases at V and 9 bases at J, with 18 bases between. The CDR3 region is CSAPEIATGEQFF. CDR3 bases: TGCAGTGCCCCTGAGATAGCTACTGGTGAGCAGTTCTTC.

The V call is TRBV29-1, the J call TRBJ1-1; D is unclear. Germline CDR1 SQVTM, CDR2 ANQGSEA. The V end was cut by 8 bases, the J end by 0 bases, with 13 bases between. The CDR3 consists of 13 residues. CDR3 sequence (DNA): TGCAGCATAAAGGAGGCCCTGAACACTGAAGCTTTCTTT. It yields the protein CSIKEALNTEAFF.

CDR3: CASSYGGQTYEQYF. The CDR3 DNA sequence: TGTGCCAGCAGTTACGGGGGTCAGACCTACGAGCAGTACTTC. The chain is built from TRBV6-2 or TRBV6-3 and TRBJ2-7; D is possibly TRBD1 or TRBD2 (5 bases each). The CDR3 runs 14 residues. V was pared by 2 bases and J by 2 bases, with 10 bases between. Germline V gives CDR1 MNHEY, CDR2 SVGEGT.

This clonotype was counted between two and nine times. The V gene is TRBV5-1, the J gene TRBJ2-3, with D maybe TRBD1 (5 bases). V shed 4 bases and J shed 2 bases, with 17 bases lying between them. The CDR3 totals 16 residues. Looked up from germline, CDR1 is SGHRS and CDR2 is YFSETQ. The CDR3 reads CASSTDGQGFTDTQYF. CDR3 in DNA: TGCGCCAGCAGCACTGACGGCCAGGGATTCACAGATACGCAGTATTTT.

The chain uses TRBV7-3 and TRBJ2-5, with D possibly called TRBD1 or TRBD2 (5 bases each). CDR3 length equals 16 residues. The germline gives CDR1 SGHTA, CDR2 FQGTGA. Trimming took 1 base from V and 2 from J, leaving 14 bases between them. CDR3 nucleotides: TGTGCCAGCAGCTTAATGGGTCGGGGCTTTCAAGAGACCCAGTACTTC. Translated: CASSLMGRGFQETQYF.